The sequence of this T cell receptor (beta chain) was determined in a study of shared clonotypes between healthy human individuals. As handled by the study authors: ImmunoSEQ sequences covered only the junction and lacked quality scores; filtering therefore differed. Profiled with immunoSEQ multiplex PCR; TCRdb holds only in-frame clones, not every one. For V, J and clone size, that table is used; D and trimming come from the DNA. The data contain approximately 2.1 million clones, approximately 95% of them singletons. The junction had 4 bases not matched to a gene; V was cut back by 3 bases and J by 3 bases. The CDR3 is made up of 14 amino acids. CDR1 is LNHDA, CDR2 SQIVND, per germline (reference sequence).

V usage is TRBV19 and J usage is TRBJ2-7; TRBD2 aligns across 8 bases. The sample consisted of naive CD4+ T cells from PBMCs. As for subset: CD45RA+ positively selected. This sequence was found in a man aged 18 to 30 in good health. Some clones in this sample may be carry-over from other donors' samples. CDR3 loop: CASSITGLGYEQYF. The CDR3 nucleotides are TGTGCCAGTAGTATTACGGGACTAGGCTACGAGCAGTACTTC.